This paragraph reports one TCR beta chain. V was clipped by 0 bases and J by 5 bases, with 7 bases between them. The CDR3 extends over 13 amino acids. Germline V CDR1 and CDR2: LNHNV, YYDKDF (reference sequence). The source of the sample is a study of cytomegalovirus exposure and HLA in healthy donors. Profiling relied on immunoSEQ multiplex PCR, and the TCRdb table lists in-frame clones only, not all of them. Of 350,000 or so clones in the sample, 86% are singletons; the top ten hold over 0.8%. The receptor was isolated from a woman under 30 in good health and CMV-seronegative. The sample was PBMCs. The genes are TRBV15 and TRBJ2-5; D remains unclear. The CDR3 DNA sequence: TGTGCCACCAGCAGAGATATGGAGGAGACCCAGTACTTC. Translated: CATSRDMEETQYF.